This T cell receptor beta chain was captured in a study of cytomegalovirus exposure and HLA in healthy donors. CDR1 is SNHLY and CDR2 is FYNNEI in the germline V gene. V lost 6 bases, J lost 5 bases, and 5 bases stayed unmatched. The CDR3 loop spans 13 amino acids. Study-wide points: Highest at DRB1 and lowest at HLA-C, TCR association rates differed among HLA loci in a later analysis. As was reported, the classifier diagnosed cytomegalovirus status with high specificity and sensitivity. TRBV6-2, TRBV6-3 and some other V segments were unresolvable in 87-base-pair reads.

Comment on this clone: Antigen: not known.

The PCR had 60 Vbeta and 13 Jbeta primers. The method was immunoSEQ multiplex PCR; TCRdb's version includes in-frame clones alone and lacks a portion of them. The sample includes under 110,000 clones, 65% to 90% of them seen just once. This TCR came from a man aged 50 or older in good health and CMV-seronegative. The sample taken for sequencing was PBMCs. The V call is TRBV2, the J call TRBJ1-1, with TRBD1 matching 8 bases. The CDR3 here is CASREDRETEAFF. CDR3 bases: TGTGCCAGCAGGGAGGACAGGGAAACTGAAGCTTTCTTT. Using reference TRBV2 and TRBJ1-1 for the parts outside the CDR3, the full variable domain is EPEVTQTPSHQVTQMGQEVILRCVPISNHLYFYWYRQILGQKVEFLVSFYNNEISEKSEIFDDQFSVERPDGSNFTLKIRSTKLEDSAMYFCASREDRETEAFFGQGTRLTVV.